This is a list of T cell receptor beta chains from one sample in a study of blood T cells in healthy people across ages. TCRdb passed the 5' RACE reads through MiXCR, listing each CDR3 protein once. The sample includes about 840,000 distinct CDR3 sequences, just under 30% of them seen just once. These data also featured in a second study, about T cells of mothers and their children.

Sequencing was done on a sample of blood. These receptors all stem from a woman aged 35 to 49 in good health. Each CDR3 is given with its conserved first and last residue. The D gene is left open where the match is weak. Clone size is stated in some rows and not others, as once, few, many or a class when expanded.

>.|TRBV10-3|14|TRBJ2-5|.
TGTGCCATCAGTGAGTGTGGCCTCGGTGGGACCCAGTACTTC
CAISECGLGGTQYF
>.|TRBV6-6|14|TRBJ1-1|TRBD1
TGTGCCAGCAGTTACCGATTCGGAAGGGGGCAAGCTTTCTTT
CASSYRFGRGQAFF
>few|TRBV29-1|13|TRBJ2-7|TRBD1
TGCGGCGTCTCTACAGGGGGGCGGTACGAGCAGTACTTC
CGVSTGGRYEQYF
>.|TRBV18|12|TRBJ2-1|.
TGTGCCAGCGTCGGACAGTACAATGAGCAGTTCTTC
CASVGQYNEQFF
>.|TRBV15|16|TRBJ1-3|.
TGTGCCACCAGCAGAGAAAGCGTGTACTCTGGAAACACCATATATTTT
CATSRESVYSGNTIYF
>.|TRBV5-5|14|TRBJ2-7|.
TGTGCCAGCGGCGGGGACCGGAGCTCCTACGAGCAGTACTTC
CASGGDRSSYEQYF
>.|TRBV3-1|15|TRBJ1-1|.
TGTGCCAGCAGCCAAGCGGATGGGAGGATCACTGAAGCTTTCTTT
CASSQADGRITEAFF
>few|TRBV9|14|TRBJ1-2|.
TGTGCCAGCAGCGTTACCAGGGATGACTATGGCTACACCTTC
CASSVTRDDYGYTF
>few|TRBV20-1|14|TRBJ2-3|.
TGCAGTGCGAGACTAGCAGGGGGCATGTATACGCAGTATTTT
CSARLAGGMYTQYF
>few|TRBV12-3/TRBV12-4|16|TRBJ1-1|.
TGTGCCAGCAGTTTAGCGTTGTCTACGAGGAACACTGAAGCTTTCTTT
CASSLALSTRNTEAFF
>.|TRBV20-1|16|TRBJ2-7|.
TGCAGTGCTAGAGATCCGGGGATGGAAATCTCCTACGAGCAGTACTTC
CSARDPGMEISYEQYF
>.|TRBV5-1|13|TRBJ1-1|.
TGCGCCAGCAGCAGCCCAGGGGCCTGGGAAGCTTTCTTT
CASSSPGAWEAFF
>.|TRBV28|18|TRBJ2-1|TRBD2
TGTGCCAGCACCCCGGGACTAGCGGGGGGGAGCTCCTACAATGAGCAGTTCTTC
CASTPGLAGGSSYNEQFF
>.|TRBV28|18|TRBJ1-5|.
TGTGCCAGCAGTCCCTTCGGACAGCCAAGATATAGCAATCAGCCCCAGCATTTT
CASSPFGQPRYSNQPQHF